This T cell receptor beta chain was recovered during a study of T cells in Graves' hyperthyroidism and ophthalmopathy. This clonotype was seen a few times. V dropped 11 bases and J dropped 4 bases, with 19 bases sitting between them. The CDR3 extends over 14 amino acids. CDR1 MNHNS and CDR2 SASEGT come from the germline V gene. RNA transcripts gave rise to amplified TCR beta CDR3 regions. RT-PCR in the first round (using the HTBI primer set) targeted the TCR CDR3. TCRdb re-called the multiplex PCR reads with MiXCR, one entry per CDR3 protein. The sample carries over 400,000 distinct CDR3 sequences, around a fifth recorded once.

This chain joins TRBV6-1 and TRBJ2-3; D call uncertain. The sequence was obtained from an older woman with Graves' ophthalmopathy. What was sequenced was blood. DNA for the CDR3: TGTGCCTCCGCCCGCGATCCGATTGCAGATACGCAGTATTTT. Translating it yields CASARDPIADTQYF.